Each of the 16 T cell receptor beta chains below was sequenced from the same sample in a study of T-cell memory formation after mild COVID-19. In TCRdb, the 5' RACE reads were re-called with MiXCR into one record per CDR3 protein. This sample has about 130,000 distinct CDR3 sequences, with approximately 6.2% found just once. Sequenced input: PBMCs or a T cell subset sorted from them (not recorded which). The source of these receptors is an adult woman who had mild COVID-19 (a few samples of this study predate the infection). Cell type and time point are not known.

This clonotype was observed a handful of times. The J gene is TRBJ1-5, the V gene TRBV6-1; no clear D. The V gene lost 6 bases and the J gene lost 0 bases, with 18 bases spanning the gap. Germline values: CDR1 MNHNS, CDR2 SASEGT. The CDR3 extends over 17 amino acids. CDR3 region: CASSGMTLAYSNQPQHF. The CDR3 DNA follows: TGTGCCAGCAGCGGGATGACGTTAGCCTATAGCAATCAGCCCCAGCATTTT.

This clonotype was counted a few times. This rearrangement joins TRBV7-2 to TRBJ1-4; D uncertain. Germline CDR1 SGHTA, CDR2 FQGNSA. This CDR3 region has 15 residues. Trimming pared 5 bases from V and 1 base from J, leaving 11 bases between. CDR3 amino acids: CASSPRHGTNEKLFF. Written as DNA, the CDR3 is TGTGCCAGCAGCCCGCGTCACGGAACTAATGAAAAACTGTTTTTT.

This clonotype was picked up a small number of times. The chain joins TRBV2 to TRBJ2-6; D is ambiguous. Germline V CDR1 and CDR2: SNHLY, FYNNEI. This CDR3 has 13 residues. V dropped 7 bases and J dropped 3 bases, with 7 bases sitting between them. CDR3 in amino acids: CASNTLGANVLTF. CDR3 nucleotide sequence: TGTGCCAGCAACACTCTTGGGGCCAACGTCCTGACTTTC. Based on the CDR3 plus reference TRBV2 and TRBJ2-6, the full variable domain is EPEVTQTPSHQVTQMGQEVILRCVPISNHLYFYWYRQILGQKVEFLVSFYNNEISEKSEIFDDQFSVERPDGSNFTLKIRSTKLEDSAMYFCASNTLGANVLTFGAGSRLTVL.

This clonotype was observed a handful of times. The chain carries TRBV9 and TRBJ1-1; the D gene is possibly TRBD1 (5 bases). CDR1 and CDR2 from the germline V gene are SGDLS and YYNGEE. CDR3 length: 14 amino acids. V lost 4 bases, J lost 5 bases, and 15 bases lay in between. The CDR3 loop reads CASSPILGRTEAFF. CDR3 in DNA: TGTGCCAGCAGCCCAATTTTGGGACGGACTGAAGCTTTCTTT.

The chain carries TRBV18 and TRBJ1-6; D is undetermined. This CDR3 region has 15 residues. Trimming shortened V by 3 bases and J by 9 bases, and 15 bases separated the two germline ends. Germline-derived CDR1 and CDR2 are KGHSH and LQKENI. In DNA, the CDR3 is TGTGCCAGCTCACCGGACTCTCTCCCAGGTTCACCCCTCCACTTT. Translation: CASSPDSLPGSPLHF.

This chain joins TRBV5-8 and TRBJ1-2; a possible D gene is TRBD1 (5 bases). V was cut by 1 base and J by 6 bases, with 16 bases left in between. CDR1 and CDR2 (germline): SGHTS, YDEGEE. CDR3 length: 15 residues. The CDR3 loop is CASSLFRGVSHGYTF. The CDR3 coding sequence is TGTGCCAGCAGCTTGTTTAGGGGCGTCAGCCATGGCTACACCTTC.

The chain combines TRBV5-1 with TRBJ2-3; D possibly corresponds to TRBD2 (5 bases). The germline CDR1 and CDR2 sequences are SGHRS and YFSETQ. Trimming took off 0 bases at V and 2 bases at J, with 13 bases between the two ends. This CDR3 spans 16 amino acids. The CDR3: CASSLGGAATTDTQYF. DNA for the CDR3: TGCGCCAGCAGCTTGGGGGGAGCAGCAACCACAGATACGCAGTATTTT.

The chain links TRBV30 to TRBJ2-1, with D hard to call. The CDR3 loop spans 14 amino acids. V lost 3 bases and J 6 bases, leaving 15 bases between the germline ends. Germline V gives CDR1 GTSNPN, CDR2 SVGIG (reference sequence). CDR3 nucleotides: TGTGCCTGGAGGGCCCTCGGACGGACCAATGAGCAGTTCTTC. Translating gives CAWRALGRTNEQFF.

In its sample, this clonotype was seen many times. V gene TRBV24-1 combines with J gene TRBJ2-1, with TRBD1 matching over 8 bases. The CDR3 totals 15 residues. After removal of 3 bases from V and 4 bases from J, the junction contained 4 bases not matched to a gene. Per the germline V gene, CDR1 is KGHDR and CDR2 is SFDVKD. The CDR3 spells CATSDADRAYNEQFF. The CDR3 DNA reads TGTGCCACCAGTGATGCGGACAGGGCATACAATGAGCAGTTCTTC.

There are a few counts of this clonotype. The CDR3 coding sequence is TGTGCCAGCAGGGGCACAGATACGCAGTATTTT. Its translation is CASRGTDTQYF. The chain employs TRBV7-9 and TRBJ2-3; D call uncertain. Germline CDR1 and CDR2: SEHNR and FQNEAQ (reference sequence). V lost 6 bases to trimming and J lost 1 base, with 2 bases between them. CDR3 length: 11 amino acids.

This clonotype was observed many times. The rearrangement joins TRBV5-5 to TRBJ1-5; D unresolved. The V end lost 1 base, the J end lost 7 bases, and 9 bases lay between the germline ends. Germline V gene data show CDR1 as SGHKS and CDR2 as YYEKEE (reference sequence). This CDR3 is built from 13 residues. CDR3 sequence reads: CASSLPGEQPQHF. The CDR3 DNA is TGTGCCAGCAGCTTGCCAGGAGAGCAGCCCCAGCATTTT.

The table lists this clonotype with many counts. DNA for the CDR3: TGTGCCATCAAAACAGGGTACGAGCAGTACTTC. Protein: CAIKTGYEQYF. The chain recombines TRBV7-9 with TRBJ2-7; D possibly corresponds to TRBD1 (6 bases). Trimming took 10 bases from V and 4 from J, leaving 11 bases between them. In germline, CDR1 is SEHNR, CDR2 FQNEAQ (reference sequence). This CDR3 spans 11 amino acids. The entire variable domain, with the rest obtained from reference TRBV7-9 and TRBJ2-7, is as follows: DTGVSQNPRHKITKRGQNVTFRCDPISEHNRLYWYRQTLGQGPEFLTYFQNEAQLEKSRLLSDRFSAERPKGSFSTLEIQRTEQGDSAMYLCAIKTGYEQYFGPGTRLTVT.

On this clonotype: One end of the junction varies from germline; a read error may be responsible. V is TRBV9 and J is TRBJ2-5, with D unclear. The CDR3 length is 13 residues. Germline CDR1 and CDR2: SGDLS and YYNGEE. CDR3 coding DNA: TGTGCCAGCAGCGTAGGCCCCCAAGAGACCAAGTACTTC. Encoded protein: CASSVGPQETKYF.

The chain uses TRBV5-1 and TRBJ2-1; D tentatively reads TRBD1 or TRBD2 (5 bases each). The germline V and J ends were trimmed by 4 bases and 5 bases, with 13 bases remaining between them. The CDR3 has 14 residues. Germline V gene data show CDR1 as SGHRS and CDR2 as YFSETQ. This CDR3 reads CASSRLGTDNEQFF. As DNA, the CDR3 is TGCGCCAGCAGCCGACTCGGGACGGACAATGAGCAGTTCTTC.

The chain links TRBV29-1 to TRBJ1-4, with D perhaps matching TRBD1 (5 bases). The CDR3 covers 13 residues. Deletions cut 1 base from V and 10 bases from J, with 13 bases between. CDR1 and CDR2 (germline): SQVTM, ANQGSEA. As DNA, the CDR3 is TGCAGCGTTGAAGGAGGGGCCGGGGGAAAACTGTTTTTT. It codes for CSVEGGAGGKLFF.

This chain uses TRBV5-4 with TRBJ2-1, with D tentatively TRBD1 (5 bases). V was clipped by 3 bases and J by 6 bases, with 22 bases between them. The CDR3 runs 17 residues. Germline-derived CDR1 and CDR2 are SGHNT and YYREEE (reference sequence). This CDR3 reads CASSSDRGMRRTNEQFF. For the CDR3, the DNA is TGTGCCAGCAGCTCAGACAGAGGTATGCGCCGTACCAATGAGCAGTTCTTC.